This entry lists 30 T cell receptor beta chains sequenced from one sample in a study of neoadjuvant nivolumab and ipilimumab in lung cancer (TCRdb year 2020). The sample's time point, from its label and the paper: at surgical resection after neoadjuvant nivolumab +/- ipilimumab. Receptor amplification or capture employed the immunoSEQ multiplex PCR assay. The table was pulled from immuneACCESS by TCRdb, which kept in-frame rearrangements only. Such tables lose some clones; where checked, under half of the loss comes from unresolved V genes, and the rest has no known cause. The table for this sample lists 7,000 to 8,500 clones; approximately 85% of them were counted only once. The ten largest clones capture 6.8% of the sample. The sample here was tumor tissue, taken after neoadjuvant nivolumab, alone or with ipilimumab, at or shortly before surgery. The receptors originated from an adult with non-small cell lung cancer.

This clone came up once. The chain is built from TRBV7-6 and TRBJ2-3, with D perhaps matching TRBD1 (6 bases). Deletions cut 5 bases from V and 2 bases from J, with 11 bases between. The CDR3 extends over 14 amino acids. CDR1 is SGHVS, CDR2 FNYEAQ, per germline. The DNA of the CDR3 is TGTGCCAGCAGCCGCACAGGGTTCACAGATACGCAGTATTTT. Translating gives CASSRTGFTDTQYF.

The CDR3 nucleotides read TGTGCCAGCAGCTTGGGGGGGCCCTTTACCAATCAGCCCCAGCATTTT. This translates into CASSLGGPFTNQPQHF. The chain carries TRBV5-6 and TRBJ1-5, with D maybe TRBD1 (6 bases). CDR1 and CDR2 from the germline V gene are SGHDT and YYEEEE. This CDR3 is 16 amino acids long. Trimming pared 0 bases from V and 3 bases from J, leaving 13 bases between.

This chain joins TRBV7-2 and TRBJ1-1; TRBD1 is a possible D gene (5 bases). The CDR3 spans 17 residues. V was shortened by 1 base and J by 0 bases, with 15 bases between the two germline ends. CDR1 SGHTA and CDR2 FQGNSA come from the germline V gene. The DNA for the CDR3 is TGTGCCAGCAGCTTAGGGTGGCGGTCCAGGGTGAACACTGAAGCTTTCTTT. It encodes CASSLGWRSRVNTEAFF.

The V gene is TRBV11-1, the J gene TRBJ2-5, with TRBD1 identical over 10 bases. Looked up from germline, CDR1 is SGHAT and CDR2 is FQDESV (reference sequence). The CDR3 covers 16 residues. After removal of 5 bases from V and 4 bases from J, the junction contained 10 bases not matched to a gene. The CDR3 is CASSAPWDRGGETQYF. The CDR3 DNA is TGTGCCAGCAGCGCGCCTTGGGACAGGGGTGGAGAGACCCAGTACTTC.

The chain carries TRBV6-4 and TRBJ1-6; D call uncertain. The CDR3 has 13 amino acids. V dropped 8 bases and J dropped 2 bases, with 7 bases sitting between them. Looked up from germline, CDR1 is MRHNA and CDR2 is SNTAGT. The CDR3 DNA is TGTGCCAGCGGATCCACCTATAATTCACCCCTCCACTTT. As protein: CASGSTYNSPLHF.

The chain is built from TRBV6-5 and TRBJ2-3, with D possibly matching TRBD2 (5 bases). This CDR3 is built from 15 residues. The germline V gene has CDR1 MNHEY and CDR2 SVGAGI. V was shortened by 4 bases and J by 3 bases, with 14 bases between the two germline ends. CDR3 amino acids: CASSFTGSATDTQYF. CDR3 in DNA: TGTGCCAGCAGTTTCACGGGGTCCGCAACAGATACGCAGTATTTT.

V is TRBV7-6 and J is TRBJ2-1; D gene unclear. With 1 base removed from V and 8 bases from J, the gap between germline ends came to 12 bases. CDR3 length: 14 residues. CDR1 and CDR2 (germline): SGHVS, FNYEAQ. The CDR3: CASSLEAHSHEQFF. CDR3 DNA: TGTGCCAGCAGCTTAGAGGCTCATTCCCATGAGCAGTTCTTC.

The chain joins TRBV2 to TRBJ2-3; D may be TRBD2 (6 bases). The germline V gene has CDR1 SNHLY and CDR2 FYNNEI. The CDR3 has 15 amino acids. Trimming cost V 2 bases and J 6 bases, with 15 bases left between them. CDR3 sequence: CASSETTSGVDTQYF. The CDR3 nucleotides read TGTGCCAGCAGTGAAACTACCTCGGGGGTGGATACGCAGTATTTT.

V gene TRBV5-4 combines with J gene TRBJ2-3, with TRBD2 as a possible D gene (7 bases). V was shortened by 4 bases and J by 6 bases, with 15 bases between the two germline ends. CDR1 and CDR2 (germline): SGHNT, YYREEE (reference sequence). This CDR3 has 14 residues. This chain's CDR3 is CASSAGAPLDTQYF. DNA for the CDR3: TGTGCCAGCAGCGCGGGGGCACCTCTGGATACGCAGTATTTT.

A single count supports this clone. This CDR3 is CASSPLVGAGNTIYF. The CDR3 coding sequence is TGTGCCAGCTCACCCCTCGTCGGGGCTGGAAACACCATATATTTT. The V call is TRBV18, the J call TRBJ1-3, with D hard to call. Germline CDR1 and CDR2: KGHSH and LQKENI. This CDR3 contains 15 residues. V lost 3 bases and J lost 2, with 11 bases in between.

The chain combines TRBV2 with TRBJ2-5; D is perhaps TRBD2 (6 bases). V was shortened by 6 bases and J by 5 bases, with 10 bases between the two germline ends. CDR1 and CDR2 from the germline V gene are SNHLY and FYNNEI. CDR3 size: 12 residues. CDR3 sequence reads: CASSLTRETQYF. In nucleotides, the CDR3 is TGTGCCAGCAGCCTGACTAGGGAGACCCAGTACTTC. Complete variable domain (other parts from reference TRBV2 and TRBJ2-5): EPEVTQTPSHQVTQMGQEVILRCVPISNHLYFYWYRQILGQKVEFLVSFYNNEISEKSEIFDDQFSVERPDGSNFTLKIRSTKLEDSAMYFCASSLTRETQYFGPGTRLLVL.

This chain links TRBV18 with TRBJ2-4, with 8 bases identical to TRBD2. After removal of 3 bases from V and 5 bases from J, the junction contained 6 bases not matched to a gene. Germline CDR1 reads KGHSH; CDR2 reads LQKENI. CDR3 length equals 15 residues. CDR3 bases: TGTGCCAGCTCACCTTCGCGGGGGGCGGAAAACATTCAGTACTTC. Its translation is CASSPSRGAENIQYF. Full variable domain (missing parts from reference TRBV18 and TRBJ2-4): NAGVMQNPRHLVRRRGQEARLRCSPMKGHSHVYWYRQLPEEGLKFMVYLQKENIIDESGMPKERFSAEFPKEGPSILRIQQVVRGDSAAYFCASSPSRGAENIQYFGAGTRLSVL.

The chain couples TRBV6-6 to TRBJ1-1; D gene ambiguous. In germline, CDR1 is MNHNY, CDR2 SVGAGI (reference sequence). The CDR3 sequence is 11 residues long. Deletions cut 2 bases from V and 10 bases from J, with 8 bases between. Here the CDR3 reads CASSYRGRAFF. Here the CDR3 DNA reads TGTGCCAGCAGTTACCGGGGAAGAGCTTTCTTT.

V is TRBV7-3 and J is TRBJ2-3; D not certain. Per the germline V gene, CDR1 is SGHTA and CDR2 is FQGTGA. The V gene lost 5 bases and the J gene lost 7 bases, with 13 bases spanning the gap. The CDR3 sequence is 13 residues long. The CDR3 region is CASSPIGRNTQYF. CDR3 bases: TGTGCCAGCAGCCCAATTGGAAGGAATACGCAGTATTTT.

This chain connects TRBV4-1 to TRBJ1-1; possibly TRBD1 for D (5 bases). The CDR3 length is 17 residues. The germline V gene encodes CDR1 MGHRA and CDR2 YSYEKL. Trimming removed 2 bases from V and 0 bases from J, with 16 bases in between. The CDR3 region has the DNA TGCGCCAGCAGCCAAACCCGAATGGGACGCATGAACACTGAAGCTTTCTTT. As protein: CASSQTRMGRMNTEAFF.

The chain's CDR3 is CASRSAGTGELFF. The CDR3 DNA reads TGTGCCAGCAGATCGGCGGGCACCGGGGAGCTGTTTTTT. V gene TRBV6-5 combines with J gene TRBJ2-2; weak D call: TRBD2 (5 bases). The V gene lost 6 bases and the J gene lost 4 bases, with 9 bases spanning the gap. Germline assignment: CDR1 MNHEY and CDR2 SVGAGI. CDR3 length: 13 amino acids.

This clone was found a few times. This chain uses TRBV7-8 with TRBJ2-1; D may correspond to TRBD1 or TRBD2 (6 bases each). Between the trimmed V and J ends, which lost 4 bases and 4 bases, there was a span of 14 bases. This CDR3 region has 15 residues. The germline V gene has CDR1 SGHVS and CDR2 FQNEAQ. The CDR3 here is CASSSEGGVYNEQFF. The CDR3 bases are TGTGCCAGCAGCTCGGAGGGGGGTGTATACAATGAGCAGTTCTTC.

This rearrangement joins TRBV2 to TRBJ2-3, with D perhaps TRBD2 (5 bases). The CDR3 totals 14 residues. Germline V gene lookup returns CDR1 SNHLY and CDR2 FYNNEI. Trimming removed 11 bases at V and 2 bases at J, with 17 bases between. The CDR3, as DNA: TGTGCCGGAAAGGAGGAAGTCGCCACAGATACGCAGTATTTT. Encoded protein: CAGKEEVATDTQYF.

V gene TRBV28 combines with J gene TRBJ2-7; D might be TRBD2 (6 bases). V lost 5 bases and J lost 2, with 22 bases in between. The V gene's germline CDR1 is MDHEN and CDR2 SYDVKM. This CDR3 has 17 residues. For the CDR3, the DNA is TGTGCCAGCAGTGGGACCCGGGGACGGGGGAGAGCCTACGAGCAGTACTTC. Translating gives CASSGTRGRGRAYEQYF.

V usage is TRBV29-1 and J usage is TRBJ2-5; TRBD1 is a possible D gene (6 bases). The germline V gene has CDR1 SQVTM and CDR2 ANQGSEA. This CDR3 has 15 residues. The V end was cut by 6 bases, the J end by 4 bases, with 21 bases between. The CDR3 sequence: CSVAPGPQGLETQYF. For the CDR3, the DNA is TGCAGCGTGGCCCCGGGACCACAGGGCCTAGAGACCCAGTACTTC.

CDR3: CASSIQQGFRSPLHF. The CDR3 region has the DNA TGTGCCAGCAGCATTCAACAGGGGTTTCGGTCACCCCTCCACTTT. This chain joins TRBV11-2 and TRBJ1-6; 7 bases line up with TRBD1. The CDR3 is made up of 15 amino acids. Germline V lookup: CDR1 SGHAT, CDR2 FQNNGV. J gave up 10 bases and V 5 bases, and 11 bases lay outside the gene matches.

The V and J genes are TRBV10-3 and TRBJ2-7; possible D gene TRBD2, 6 bases. Germline assignment: CDR1 ENHRY and CDR2 SYGVKD. The CDR3 covers 15 residues. V was trimmed by 3 bases and J by 7 bases, leaving 19 bases between them. The CDR3 DNA is TGTGCCATCAGTGAACGCGGGGCCCCAACGGGGGAGCAGTACTTC. Translated: CAISERGAPTGEQYF.

The chain joins TRBV5-4 to TRBJ2-6; no definite D call. Germline V lookup: CDR1 SGHNT, CDR2 YYREEE (reference sequence). This CDR3 has 16 amino acids. V shed 0 bases and J shed 1 base, with 8 bases lying between them. Written as DNA, the CDR3 is TGTGCCAGCAGCTTGGGTATCAGATCTGGGGCCAACGTCCTGACTTTC. Its protein product is CASSLGIRSGANVLTF.

The chain recombines TRBV7-9 with TRBJ1-2; maybe TRBD1 (5 bases). Between the trimmed V and J ends, which lost 0 bases and 9 bases, there was a span of 14 bases. This CDR3 spans 14 amino acids. Germline CDR1 SEHNR, CDR2 FQNEAQ (reference sequence). This CDR3 reads CASSLAIAGERYTF. CDR3 DNA sequence: TGTGCCAGCAGCTTAGCCATCGCGGGGGAACGCTACACCTTC.

By share, this clone counts as large. V is TRBV5-6 and J is TRBJ2-1; 9 nucleotides align to TRBD1. This CDR3 has 15 amino acids. V was pared by 2 bases and J by 2 bases, with 2 bases of the junction left unmatched. Germline CDR1 reads SGHDT; CDR2 reads YYEEEE. DNA of the CDR3: TGTGCCAGCAGCTTAGGGGACAGGGCCTACAATGAGCAGTTCTTC. Protein: CASSLGDRAYNEQFF.

The CDR3 DNA sequence: TGTGCCAGCACCCGGACCCCGGGAGAAAAACTGTTTTTT. Encoded protein: CASTRTPGEKLFF. The V call is TRBV2, the J call TRBJ1-4; D gene unclear. The length of the CDR3 is 13 residues. Germline CDR1 is SNHLY and CDR2 is FYNNEI. V dropped 7 bases and J dropped 8 bases, with 14 bases sitting between them.

The gene calls are TRBV15 and TRBJ2-2, with D perhaps assigned TRBD1 or TRBD2 (5 bases each). The CDR3 sequence is 14 residues long. The V end was cut by 3 bases, the J end by 7 bases, with 12 bases between. Germline CDR1 is LNHNV and CDR2 is YYDKDF (reference sequence). The CDR3 is CATSSYRGGGELFF. The CDR3 DNA reads TGTGCCACCAGCAGTTACCGGGGCGGCGGGGAGCTGTTTTTT.

This clone was detected a few times. The genes are TRBV19 and TRBJ1-3; a possible D gene is TRBD1 (6 bases). The CDR3 extends over 17 amino acids. The germline V and J ends were trimmed by 5 bases and 2 bases, with 19 bases remaining between them. CDR1 is LNHDA, CDR2 SQIVND, per germline (reference sequence). The CDR3 protein is CASSRGVRGRAGNTIYF. CDR3 bases: TGTGCCAGTAGTCGGGGGGTCCGGGGGCGAGCTGGAAACACCATATATTTT.

The chain employs TRBV5-1 and TRBJ2-7; 8 bases are shared with TRBD1. The CDR3 totals 16 residues. Germline V lookup: CDR1 SGHRS, CDR2 YFSETQ. V trimming: 7 bases; J trimming: 2 bases; junction bases outside the gene matches: 14. The DNA of the CDR3 is TGCGCCAGCCGGGAGAGAGCCGGGACAGGAACCTACGAGCAGTACTTC. This encodes CASRERAGTGTYEQYF.

This chain joins TRBV5-4 and TRBJ2-1; D gene ambiguous. Trimming removed 0 bases at V and 8 bases at J, with 9 bases between. The germline CDR1 and CDR2 sequences are SGHNT and YYREEE (reference sequence). CDR3 length: 13 amino acids. CDR3 residues: CASSLGQTDEQFF. As DNA, the CDR3 is TGTGCCAGCAGCTTGGGTCAGACCGATGAGCAGTTCTTC.